A single sample gave rise to the 17 T cell receptor beta chains below, sequenced in a study of CD8 T cells in Susac syndrome (dated by TCRdb to the late 2010s). Library preparation was by the immunoSEQ multiplex PCR assay. RNA was extracted with the RNeasy kit and 0.5 to 1 ug was reverse transcribed using random hexamers. TCRdb itself trimmed the public reads at Q25 with fastp, ran MiXCR and retained productive beta chains. When rows share a CDR3 protein, they turn into one entry using the most common DNA and genes. The sample yields some 90,000 distinct CDR3 sequences; 90% to 95% were counted once. The ten largest clones capture around 0.32% of the sample. Sample: CD8+ T cells from PBMCs. The receptors were gathered from a human donor in good health.

This sequence joins TRBV27 and TRBJ2-3; D not certain. Per the germline V gene, CDR1 is MNHEY and CDR2 is SMNVEV (reference sequence). There are 15 residues in the CDR3. V lost 3 bases to trimming and J lost 1 base, with 11 bases between them. CDR3 sequence: CASSLYKGGTDTQYF. CDR3 bases: TGTGCCAGCAGTTTGTATAAGGGCGGCACAGATACGCAGTATTTT.

The chain recombines TRBV20-1 with TRBJ2-1; D uncertain. Per the germline V gene, CDR1 is DFQATT and CDR2 is SNEGSKA (reference sequence). V shed 0 bases and J shed 10 bases, with 10 bases lying between them. This CDR3 spans 12 amino acids. The CDR3 loop is CSARDWQPEQFF. The CDR3 nucleotides read TGCAGTGCTAGAGATTGGCAGCCAGAGCAGTTCTTC.

CDR3 sequence (DNA): TGTGCCAGCAGCTCATTCCGGGACACAGATACGCAGTATTTT. This encodes CASSSFRDTDTQYF. The genes are TRBV5-6 and TRBJ2-3; TRBD2 is a possible D gene (5 bases). CDR3 length: 14 residues. Germline CDR1 reads SGHDT; CDR2 reads YYEEEE. V dropped 3 bases and J dropped 2 bases, with 10 bases sitting between them.

This chain links TRBV6-1 with TRBJ2-1; 11 nucleotides agree with TRBD2. This CDR3 contains 16 residues. The germline V gene has CDR1 MNHNS and CDR2 SASEGT. Unmatched junction bases numbered 8, after V lost 0 bases and J lost 10 bases. The CDR3 DNA is TGTGCCAGCAGTGAAGCCCCGCTAGCGGGGGGCCCGGAGCAGTTCTTC. Protein: CASSEAPLAGGPEQFF.

This clonotype was seen more than once but under ten times. The chain couples TRBV13 to TRBJ2-7; D remains ambiguous. V lost 4 bases and J lost 3, with 4 bases in between. The CDR3 loop spans 11 amino acids. CDR1 is PRHDT, CDR2 FYEKMQ, per germline (reference sequence). This CDR3 reads CASSSLYEQYF. The CDR3 DNA is TGTGCCAGCAGCTCCCTCTACGAGCAGTACTTC.

The chain has TRBV13 and TRBJ2-7; D may be TRBD2 (6 bases). V lost 3 bases and J lost 3, with 12 bases in between. From germline, CDR1 is PRHDT and CDR2 FYEKMQ (reference sequence). CDR3 size: 14 residues. The CDR3 sequence: CASSFGGSIYEQYF. The CDR3 region has the DNA TGTGCCAGCAGCTTCGGGGGATCCATCTACGAGCAGTACTTC.

V and J are TRBV7-9 and TRBJ2-5; 13 bases map to TRBD2. The CDR3 is made up of 18 amino acids. V dropped 1 base and J dropped 0; count of bases not matched to a gene: 5. Germline V gives CDR1 SEHNR, CDR2 FQNEAQ (reference sequence). CDR3 in amino acids: CASSLGGLAGEYQETQYF. In DNA, the CDR3 is TGTGCCAGCAGCTTAGGAGGACTAGCGGGGGAGTACCAAGAGACCCAGTACTTC. Together with reference TRBV7-9 and TRBJ2-5, the CDR3 gives the full variable domain: DTGVSQNPRHKITKRGQNVTFRCDPISEHNRLYWYRQTLGQGPEFLTYFQNEAQLEKSRLLSDRFSAERPKGSFSTLEIQRTEQGDSAMYLCASSLGGLAGEYQETQYFGPGTRLLVL.

The V call is TRBV23-1, the J call TRBJ2-1; 12 bases agree with TRBD2. TRBV23-1 is an open reading frame whose function is uncertain. Trimming cost V 3 bases and J 4 bases; bases outside gene matches: 4. This CDR3 spans 16 amino acids. CDR3 bases: TGCGCCAGCAGTCAGCCCCTAGCGGGGGGGTACAATGAGCAGTTCTTC. Translation: CASSQPLAGGYNEQFF.

V gene TRBV7-9 combines with J gene TRBJ2-5; D is unclear. The V gene's germline CDR1 is SEHNR and CDR2 FQNEAQ (reference sequence). Trimming shortened V by 4 bases and J by 5 bases, and 20 bases separated the two germline ends. The CDR3 extends over 16 amino acids. The CDR3 sequence is CASSSGTALLVETQYF. As DNA, the CDR3 is TGTGCCAGCAGCTCCGGAACGGCTCTTCTGGTGGAGACCCAGTACTTC.

This rearrangement joins TRBV19 to TRBJ1-1, with 9 bases matching TRBD1. V lost 5 bases, J lost 8 bases, and 9 bases stayed unmatched. Germline-derived CDR1 and CDR2 are LNHDA and SQIVND (reference sequence). This CDR3 region has 14 residues. Written as DNA, the CDR3 is TGTGCCAGTAGTGTCTCGACAGGGGGACCAGAAGCTTTCTTT. It translates to CASSVSTGGPEAFF.

CDR3 sequence: CASSLETANTGELFF. CDR3 coding DNA: TGCGCCAGCAGCTTGGAGACAGCGAACACCGGGGAGCTGTTTTTT. The V and J genes are TRBV5-1 and TRBJ2-2; D possibly corresponds to TRBD1 (5 bases). Germline V gene lookup returns CDR1 SGHRS and CDR2 YFSETQ. CDR3 length: 15 amino acids. The V end was cut by 0 bases, the J end by 0 bases, with 6 bases between.

The rearrangement joins TRBV29-1 to TRBJ1-2, with TRBD1 matching over 10 bases. The trim removed 6 bases at V and 5 bases at J, leaving 15 bases unmatched. This CDR3 contains 16 residues. Germline V gene sequence: CDR1 SQVTM, CDR2 ANQGSEA. The CDR3 here is CSVPDNDRGRSYGYTF. In nucleotides, the CDR3 is TGCAGCGTCCCAGATAATGACAGGGGGCGCAGTTATGGCTACACCTTC.

The chain joins TRBV7-9 to TRBJ1-6, with 8 bases lining up with TRBD1. The germline gives CDR1 SEHNR, CDR2 FQNEAQ (reference sequence). The CDR3 contains 14 residues. V shed 5 bases and J 13 bases; nucleotides not matched to a gene: 10. In DNA, the CDR3 is TGTGCCAGCAGCCTGACAGGGGAAGGGTCGCCCCTCCACTTT. Encoded protein: CASSLTGEGSPLHF.

The rearrangement joins TRBV6-5 to TRBJ2-1; a weak D match, TRBD2 (5 bases). Germline CDR1 and CDR2: MNHEY and SVGAGI. The V end lost 5 bases, the J end lost 8 bases, and 16 bases lay between the germline ends. CDR3 length equals 14 residues. This CDR3 is CASSQLTPGDEQFF. CDR3 nucleotides: TGTGCCAGCAGTCAATTGACTCCCGGGGATGAGCAGTTCTTC.

The V and J genes are TRBV6-2 or TRBV6-3 and TRBJ2-1; D possibly uses TRBD1 or TRBD2 (5 bases each). The CDR3 length is 16 residues. Trimming removed 2 bases from V and 0 bases from J, with 11 bases in between. Germline V gives CDR1 MNHEY, CDR2 SVGEGT. CDR3 bases: TGTGCCAGCAGTTACGGGGACCCCCGCTCCTACAATGAGCAGTTCTTC. It yields the protein CASSYGDPRSYNEQFF.

The CDR3 region is CASTPVYDFPQEQFTEAFF. CDR3 sequence (DNA): TGTGCCAGCACCCCAGTTTACGATTTTCCACAGGAACAGTTCACTGAAGCTTTCTTT. The gene calls are TRBV7-9 and TRBJ1-1; tentative D call: TRBD1 (5 bases). Trimming pared 7 bases from V and 4 bases from J, leaving 31 bases between. Per the germline V gene, CDR1 is SEHNR and CDR2 is FQNEAQ (reference sequence). The CDR3 has 19 amino acids.

The rearrangement joins TRBV7-8 to TRBJ1-2; D not resolved. V was shortened by 0 bases and J by 1 base, with 6 bases between the two germline ends. Germline lookup yields CDR1 SGHVS and CDR2 FQNEAQ. The length of the CDR3 is 14 residues. The CDR3 nucleotides are TGTGCCAGCAGCTTAGCAGGGAGTAACTATGGCTACACCTTC. Amino acid sequence: CASSLAGSNYGYTF. Variable domain in full (rest from reference TRBV7-8 and TRBJ1-2): GAGVSQSPRYKVAKRGQDVALRCDPISGHVSLFWYQQALGQGPEFLTYFQNEAQLDKSGLPSDRFFAERPEGSVSTLKIQRTQQEDSAVYLCASSLAGSNYGYTFGSGTRLTVV.